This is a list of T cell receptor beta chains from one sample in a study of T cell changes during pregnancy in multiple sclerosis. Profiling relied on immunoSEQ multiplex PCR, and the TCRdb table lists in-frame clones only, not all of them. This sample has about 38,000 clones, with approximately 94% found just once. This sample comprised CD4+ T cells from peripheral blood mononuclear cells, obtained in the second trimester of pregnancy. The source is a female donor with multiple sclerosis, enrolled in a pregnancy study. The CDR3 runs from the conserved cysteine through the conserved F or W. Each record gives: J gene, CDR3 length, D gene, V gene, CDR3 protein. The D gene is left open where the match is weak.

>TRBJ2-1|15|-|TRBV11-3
CASSPDSSSYNEQFF
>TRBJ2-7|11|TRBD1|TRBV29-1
CSATGVYEQYF
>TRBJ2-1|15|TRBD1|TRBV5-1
CASSLVGQNYNEQFF
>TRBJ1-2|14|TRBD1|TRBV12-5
CASGSTGTAYGYTF
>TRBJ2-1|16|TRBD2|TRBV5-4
CASSVGLAGNYNEQFF
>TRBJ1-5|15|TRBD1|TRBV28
CASGEGQYSNQPQHF
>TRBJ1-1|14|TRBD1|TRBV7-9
CASSATGVNTEAFF
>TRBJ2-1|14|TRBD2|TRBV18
CASSPRSGGYEQFF
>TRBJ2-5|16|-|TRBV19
CASSIARDLSQETQYF
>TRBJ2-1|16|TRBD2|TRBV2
CATGTSGRSPYNEQFF
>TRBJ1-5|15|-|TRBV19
CASTETVTSNQPQHF
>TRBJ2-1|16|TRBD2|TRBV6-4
CASADKGGGRAVEQFF
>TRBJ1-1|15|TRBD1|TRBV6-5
CASTRGTGVNTEAFF
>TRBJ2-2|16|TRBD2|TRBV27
CASRPTSGVYTGELFF
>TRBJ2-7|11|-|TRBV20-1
CSARASHEQYF
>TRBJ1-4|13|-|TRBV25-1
CASSQPGGEKLFF
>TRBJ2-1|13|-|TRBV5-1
CASSRDWGSEQFF
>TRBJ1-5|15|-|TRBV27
CASKATRGRNQPQHF
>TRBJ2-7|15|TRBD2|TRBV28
CASRPGTSFMYEQYF
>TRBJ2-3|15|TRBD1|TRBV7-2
CASSLTGQGMVTQYF
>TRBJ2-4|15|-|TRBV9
CASSVGGQAKNIQYF
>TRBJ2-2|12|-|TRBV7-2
CASSWDSGELFF
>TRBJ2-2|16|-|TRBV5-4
CASSFRTGSNTGELFF
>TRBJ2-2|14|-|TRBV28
CASSLSITPGELFF
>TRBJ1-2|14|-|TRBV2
CASSAGRKDYGYTF
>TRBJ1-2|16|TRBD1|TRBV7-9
CASRPRRTGGAYGYTF
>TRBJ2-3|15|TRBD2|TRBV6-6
CASSYLAGDTDTQYF
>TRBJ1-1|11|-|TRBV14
CASAGFTEAFF
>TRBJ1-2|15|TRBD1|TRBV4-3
CASSSRDRDNYGYTF
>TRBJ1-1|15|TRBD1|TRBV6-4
CASSDHRGRRTEAFF
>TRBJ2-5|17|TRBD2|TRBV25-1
CASSEVRLAGVQETQYF
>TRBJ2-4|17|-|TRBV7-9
CASSSYRSNRGKNIQYF
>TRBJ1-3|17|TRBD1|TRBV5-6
CASSLLTGKSSGNTIYF
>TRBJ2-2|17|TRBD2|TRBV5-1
CASSHKTAGATTGELFF
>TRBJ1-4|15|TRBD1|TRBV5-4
CASSARGTGTEKLFF
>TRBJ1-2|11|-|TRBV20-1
CSARVGGGYTF
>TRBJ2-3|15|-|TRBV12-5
CASGLVFPGTDTQYF
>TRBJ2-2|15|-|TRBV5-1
CASSFGQMNTGELFF
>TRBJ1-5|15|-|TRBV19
CASSIGGQFNQPQHF
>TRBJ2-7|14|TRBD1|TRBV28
CASYLGAGGGEQYF
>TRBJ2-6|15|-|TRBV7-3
CASSQPGAGANVLTF
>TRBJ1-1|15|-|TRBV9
CASSSRGQGWTEAFF
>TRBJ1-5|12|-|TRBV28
CASTRSNQPQHF